Following are 9 T cell receptor beta chains from one sample sequenced in a study of control samples from healthy donors and cancer patients. Assay: immunoSEQ multiplex PCR; the TCRdb copy retains only in-frame clones and omits some. The sample records about 190,000 clones, 91% being singletons. Specimen: blood. These receptors all come from a man aged 25 to 40 in good health.

This rearrangement joins TRBV10-3 to TRBJ2-7; 9 bases are a match to TRBD2. The J segment lost 6 bases and the V segment lost 1 base, leaving 7 bases of the junction unmatched. Germline CDR1 is ENHRY and CDR2 is SYGVKD. The CDR3 totals 15 residues. Written as DNA, the CDR3 is TGTGCCATCAGTGAGTTCCAGCGGGGGGCCGGCGAGCAGTACTTC. It encodes CAISEFQRGAGEQYF.

The chain is built from TRBV19 and TRBJ2-2; 11 nucleotides agree with TRBD2. J gave up 6 bases and V 9 bases, and 12 bases lay outside the gene matches. Looked up from germline, CDR1 is LNHDA and CDR2 is SQIVND (reference sequence). CDR3 length: 16 amino acids. The CDR3 sequence is CARTTISGGAAGELFF. CDR3 in DNA: TGTGCCAGGACGACGATTAGCGGGGGGGCTGCCGGGGAGCTGTTTTTT.

This chain links TRBV6-5 with TRBJ1-5; weak D call: TRBD1 (6 bases). CDR1 and CDR2 (germline): MNHEY, SVGAGI. This CDR3 has 14 amino acids. The germline V and J ends were trimmed by 8 bases and 9 bases, with 20 bases remaining between them. The CDR3 reads CASRGLQGNGPQHF. The CDR3 coding sequence is TGTGCCAGCCGAGGGCTACAGGGAAATGGGCCCCAGCATTTT.

This clone was observed a handful of times. The CDR3 is CASSRTSGNIQYF. As DNA, the CDR3 is TGTGCCAGCAGCCGGACTAGCGGAAACATTCAGTACTTC. The J gene is TRBJ2-4, the V gene TRBV12-3 or TRBV12-4; 10 positions match TRBD2. With 6 bases clipped from V and 6 bases from J, the junction kept 2 bases outside the gene matches. This CDR3 has 13 residues.

The chain links TRBV5-6 to TRBJ1-2, with 11 bases lining up with TRBD1. Germline assignment: CDR1 SGHDT and CDR2 YYEEEE. The length of the CDR3 is 16 residues. With V trimmed by 4 bases and J by 1 base, 6 bases remained unmatched. The CDR3 region has the DNA TGTGCCAGCAGCCCGGGACAGGGGGGAAATAACTATGGCTACACCTTC. Translation: CASSPGQGGNNYGYTF.

The V and J genes are TRBV4-1 and TRBJ1-4, with a weak D call TRBD1 (5 bases). There are 15 residues in the CDR3. Germline V gives CDR1 MGHRA, CDR2 YSYEKL. The V end lost 2 bases, the J end lost 7 bases, and 14 bases lay between the germline ends. The CDR3 is CASSQQHPQGEKLFF. CDR3 nucleotide sequence: TGCGCCAGCAGCCAACAACATCCCCAGGGTGAAAAACTGTTTTTT.

The chain links TRBV6-5 to TRBJ2-3; 12 positions match TRBD2. The CDR3 runs 15 residues. The trim removed 7 bases at V and 3 bases at J, leaving 5 bases unmatched. Germline V gene sequence: CDR1 MNHEY, CDR2 SVGAGI. The CDR3 bases are TGTGCCAGCAACCCTGGGACTAGCGGGACAGATACGCAGTATTTT. Translation: CASNPGTSGTDTQYF.

V usage is TRBV5-1 and J usage is TRBJ2-1; D unclear. CDR1 and CDR2 (germline): SGHRS, YFSETQ. V was clipped by 0 bases and J by 8 bases, with 3 bases between them. The CDR3 has 11 residues. The CDR3 DNA sequence: TGCGCCAGCAGCTTGGACTATGAGCAGTTCTTC. This codes for CASSLDYEQFF.

V is TRBV11-3 and J is TRBJ1-3; D not certain. The CDR3 is made up of 16 amino acids. Germline values: CDR1 SGHNT, CDR2 YENEEA. Trimming removed 0 bases from V and 0 bases from J, with 9 bases in between. The CDR3 spells CASSLETPFSGNTIYF. For the CDR3, the DNA is TGTGCCAGCAGCTTAGAGACGCCTTTCTCTGGAAACACCATATATTTT.